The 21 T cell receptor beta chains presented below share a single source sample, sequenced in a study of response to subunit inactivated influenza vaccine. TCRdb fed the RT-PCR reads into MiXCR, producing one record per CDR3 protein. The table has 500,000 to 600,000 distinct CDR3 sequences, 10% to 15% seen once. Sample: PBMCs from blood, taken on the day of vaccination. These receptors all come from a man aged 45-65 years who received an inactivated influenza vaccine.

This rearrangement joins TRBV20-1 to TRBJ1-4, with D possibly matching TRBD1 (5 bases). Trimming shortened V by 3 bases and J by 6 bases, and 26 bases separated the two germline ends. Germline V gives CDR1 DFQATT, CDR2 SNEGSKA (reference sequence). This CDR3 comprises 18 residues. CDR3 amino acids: CSASRDVARAVSDEKLFF. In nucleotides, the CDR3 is TGCAGTGCTAGCAGGGACGTGGCCAGAGCCGTTAGCGATGAAAAACTGTTTTTT.

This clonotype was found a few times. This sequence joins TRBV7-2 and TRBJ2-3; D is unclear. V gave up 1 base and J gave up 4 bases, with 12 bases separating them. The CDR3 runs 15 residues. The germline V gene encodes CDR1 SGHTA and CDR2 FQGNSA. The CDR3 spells CASSLDNTLSDTQYF. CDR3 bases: TGTGCCAGCAGCTTAGATAATACGCTCTCAGATACGCAGTATTTT.

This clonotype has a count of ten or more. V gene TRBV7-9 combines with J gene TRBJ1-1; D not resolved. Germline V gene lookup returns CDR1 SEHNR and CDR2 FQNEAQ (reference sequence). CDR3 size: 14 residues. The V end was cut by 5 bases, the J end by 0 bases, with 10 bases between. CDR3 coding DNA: TGTGCCAGCAGCGTCGAGGGCCTGAACACTGAAGCTTTCTTT. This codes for CASSVEGLNTEAFF. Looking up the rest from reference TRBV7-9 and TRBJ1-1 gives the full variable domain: DTGVSQNPRHKITKRGQNVTFRCDPISEHNRLYWYRQTLGQGPEFLTYFQNEAQLEKSRLLSDRFSAERPKGSFSTLEIQRTEQGDSAMYLCASSVEGLNTEAFFGQGTRLTVV.

CDR3 nucleotide sequence: TGTGCCACCAGTGAACTTGACAGGGAGGCAATCGACGAGCAGTACTTC. It codes for CATSELDREAIDEQYF. The chain joins TRBV24-1 to TRBJ2-7; D is perhaps TRBD1 (7 bases). CDR1 is KGHDR and CDR2 is SFDVKD in the germline V gene. The germline V and J ends were trimmed by 4 bases and 5 bases, with 20 bases remaining between them. The CDR3 is 16 amino acids.

The CDR3 coding sequence is TGCGCCAGCAGCATGCAGACAGGGGGCACGAACACCGGGGAGCTGTTTTTT. Translating gives CASSMQTGGTNTGELFF. This chain links TRBV5-1 with TRBJ2-2; TRBD1 matches 10 bases. V was clipped by 4 bases and J by 0 bases; unmatched bases: 6. Germline V gives CDR1 SGHRS, CDR2 YFSETQ. The CDR3 runs 17 residues.

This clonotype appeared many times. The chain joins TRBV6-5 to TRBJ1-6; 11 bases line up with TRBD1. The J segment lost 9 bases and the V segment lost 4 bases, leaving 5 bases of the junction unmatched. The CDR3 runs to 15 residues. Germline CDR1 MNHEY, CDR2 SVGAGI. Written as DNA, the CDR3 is TGTGCCAGCAGTTCCCGGGACAGGGGGTTTTCACCCCTCCACTTT. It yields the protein CASSSRDRGFSPLHF.

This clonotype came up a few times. The CDR3 bases are TGCGCCAGCAGTATCGACAGGGTCCGGAACACCGGGGAGCTGTTTTTT. Protein sequence: CASSIDRVRNTGELFF. This sequence joins TRBV5-1 and TRBJ2-2, with TRBD1 matching 7 bases. The CDR3 runs 16 residues. Germline V CDR1 and CDR2: SGHRS, YFSETQ. Trimming removed 5 bases from V and 1 base from J; junction bases left unmatched: 8.

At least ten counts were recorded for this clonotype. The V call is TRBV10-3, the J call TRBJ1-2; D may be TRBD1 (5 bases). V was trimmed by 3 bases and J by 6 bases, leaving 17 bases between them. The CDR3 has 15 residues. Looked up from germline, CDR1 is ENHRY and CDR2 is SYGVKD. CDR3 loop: CAISDSGGWLDGYTF. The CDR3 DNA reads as TGTGCCATCAGTGATAGCGGGGGGTGGCTCGATGGCTACACCTTC.

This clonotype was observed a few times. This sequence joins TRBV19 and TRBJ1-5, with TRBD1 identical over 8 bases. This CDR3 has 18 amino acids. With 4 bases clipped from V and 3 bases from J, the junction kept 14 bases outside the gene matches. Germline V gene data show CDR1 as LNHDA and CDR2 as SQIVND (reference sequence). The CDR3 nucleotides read TGTGCCAGTAGTACGCCGACAGGGGCCCCCAGATACAATCAGCCCCAGCATTTT. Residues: CASSTPTGAPRYNQPQHF.

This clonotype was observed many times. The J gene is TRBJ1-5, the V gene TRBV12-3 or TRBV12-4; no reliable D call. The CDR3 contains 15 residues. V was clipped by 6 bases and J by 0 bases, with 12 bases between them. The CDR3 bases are TGTGCCAGCAGCCTCCAATGGGGTAGCAATCAGCCCCAGCATTTT. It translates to CASSLQWGSNQPQHF.

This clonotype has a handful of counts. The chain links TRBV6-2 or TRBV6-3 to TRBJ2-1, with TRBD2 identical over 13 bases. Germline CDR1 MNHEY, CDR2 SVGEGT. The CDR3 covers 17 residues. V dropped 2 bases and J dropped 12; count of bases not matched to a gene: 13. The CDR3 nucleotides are TGTGCCAGCAGTTACAAGCGGGGGGGACTAGCGGGGACAACGCAGTTCTTC. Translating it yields CASSYKRGGLAGTTQFF.

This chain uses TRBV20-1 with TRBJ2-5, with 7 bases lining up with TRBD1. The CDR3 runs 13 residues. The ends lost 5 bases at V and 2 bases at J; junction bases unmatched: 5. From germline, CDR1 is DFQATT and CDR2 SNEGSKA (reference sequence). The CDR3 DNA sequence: TGCAGTGCTCTACAGGGGTGGCAAGAGACCCAGTACTTC. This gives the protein CSALQGWQETQYF.

The CDR3 is CASSHGVRTAKNIQYF. CDR3 nucleotides: TGTGCCAGCAGCCATGGCGTACGGACGGCCAAAAACATTCAGTACTTC. V is TRBV7-8 and J is TRBJ2-4; no firm D call. The germline V gene has CDR1 SGHVS and CDR2 FQNEAQ. The CDR3 sequence is 16 residues long. V shed 5 bases and J shed 1 base, with 15 bases lying between them.

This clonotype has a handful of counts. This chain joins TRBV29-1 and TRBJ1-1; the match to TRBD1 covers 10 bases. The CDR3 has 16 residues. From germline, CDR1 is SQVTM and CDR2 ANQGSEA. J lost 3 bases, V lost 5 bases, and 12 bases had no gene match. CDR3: CSVLSDRGFADTEAFF. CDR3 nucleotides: TGCAGCGTTTTGTCGGACAGGGGGTTCGCGGACACTGAAGCTTTCTTT.

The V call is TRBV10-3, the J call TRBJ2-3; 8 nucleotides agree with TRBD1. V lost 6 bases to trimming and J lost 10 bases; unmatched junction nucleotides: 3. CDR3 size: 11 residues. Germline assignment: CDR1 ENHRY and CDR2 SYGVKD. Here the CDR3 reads CAISGQGSQYF. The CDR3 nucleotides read TGTGCCATCAGCGGACAGGGTTCGCAGTATTTT.

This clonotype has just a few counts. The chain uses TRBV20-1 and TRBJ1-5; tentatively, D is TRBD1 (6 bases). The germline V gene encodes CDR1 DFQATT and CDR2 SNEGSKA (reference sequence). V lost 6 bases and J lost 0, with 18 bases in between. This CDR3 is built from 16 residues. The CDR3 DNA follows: TGCAGTGCCCGAACTGGACAGACTAATAGCAATCAGCCCCAGCATTTT. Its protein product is CSARTGQTNSNQPQHF.

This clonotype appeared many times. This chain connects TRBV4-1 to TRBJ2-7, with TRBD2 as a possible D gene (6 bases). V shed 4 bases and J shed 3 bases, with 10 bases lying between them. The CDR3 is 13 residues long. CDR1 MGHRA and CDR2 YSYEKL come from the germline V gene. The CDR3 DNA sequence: TGCGCCAGCAGCCGGCCCGGGGGCTACGAGCAGTACTTC. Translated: CASSRPGGYEQYF.

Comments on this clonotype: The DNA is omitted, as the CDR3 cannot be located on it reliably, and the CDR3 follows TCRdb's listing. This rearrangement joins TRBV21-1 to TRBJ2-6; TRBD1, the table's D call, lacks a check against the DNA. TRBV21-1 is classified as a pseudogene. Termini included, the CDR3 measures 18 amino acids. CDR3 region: CASSKKKGWGSGANVLTF.

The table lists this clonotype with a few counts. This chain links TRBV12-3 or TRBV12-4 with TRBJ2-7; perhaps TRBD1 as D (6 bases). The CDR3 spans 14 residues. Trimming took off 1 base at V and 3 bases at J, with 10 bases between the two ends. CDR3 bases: TGTGCCAGCAGTTTAGGGGGGCCCAACTACGAGCAGTACTTC. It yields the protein CASSLGGPNYEQYF.

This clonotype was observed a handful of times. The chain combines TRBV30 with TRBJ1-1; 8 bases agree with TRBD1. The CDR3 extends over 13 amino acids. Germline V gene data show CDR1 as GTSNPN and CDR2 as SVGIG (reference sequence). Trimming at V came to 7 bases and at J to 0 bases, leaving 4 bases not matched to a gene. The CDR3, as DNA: TGTGCCTACCACAGGGGGGTGAACACTGAAGCTTTCTTT. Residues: CAYHRGVNTEAFF.

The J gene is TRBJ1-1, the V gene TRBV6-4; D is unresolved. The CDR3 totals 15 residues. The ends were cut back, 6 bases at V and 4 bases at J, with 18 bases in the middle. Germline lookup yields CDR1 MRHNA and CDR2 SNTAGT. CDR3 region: CASSLKPEGGTEAFF. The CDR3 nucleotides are TGTGCCAGCAGCCTCAAACCCGAGGGTGGCACTGAAGCTTTCTTT.